This T cell receptor (beta chain) was captured in a study of T cells of healthy individuals. TCRdb redid the calling of the 5' RACE reads with MiXCR, one entry per CDR3 protein. This sample has 45,000 to 60,000 distinct CDR3 sequences, with roughly 14% found just once. CDR3 size: 17 residues. Germline-derived CDR1 and CDR2 are MGHRA and YSYEKL. V shed 4 bases, J shed 5 bases, and the junction held 12 bases outside the gene matches. This clonotype was sampled from a human donor in good health. The V call is TRBV4-1, the J call TRBJ2-2, with 8 bases lining up with TRBD1. CDR3 sequence (DNA): TGCGCCAGCAGCCGAACACCGGCAGGGGGCGCGACCGGGGAGCTGTTTTTT. It is translated as CASSRTPAGGATGELFF.